This is a list of T cell receptor beta chains from one sample in a study of T-cell reconstitution after alpha-beta-depleted transplantation in children. TCRdb redid the calling of the PCR reads with MiXCR, one entry per CDR3 protein. The repertoire holds about 72,000 distinct CDR3 sequences, with around 7.9% as singletons. This specimen was PBMCs from the stem cell graft donor, taken from the stem cell graft. The receptors were gathered from a human donor who donated a stem cell graft to a child with acute lymphoblastic leukemia. CDR3s include the opening cysteine and the closing phenylalanine or tryptophan. Each record gives: CDR3 length, J gene, V gene, CDR3 protein.

>17|TRBJ2-6|TRBV24-1
CATSDARGSSGANVLTF
>14|TRBJ2-7|TRBV29-1
CSVVVGRGSYEQYF
>14|TRBJ2-2|TRBV6-5
CASRREGWTGELFF
>17|TRBJ1-1|TRBV4-3
CASSQVGVQNMNTEAFF
>14|TRBJ1-1|TRBV6-5
CASSTRQGGTEAFF
>12|TRBJ1-6|TRBV7-8
CASKSGNSPLHF
>13|TRBJ2-1|TRBV7-2
CASSTRQYNEQFF
>15|TRBJ2-7|TRBV6-1
CASRPTRDRVYEQYF
>15|TRBJ2-7|TRBV4-2
CASSQDPSGFYEQYF
>14|TRBJ1-1|TRBV24-1
CATSDPGDSTEAFF
>13|TRBJ1-2|TRBV6-6
CASSGDTAYGYTF
>15|TRBJ2-5|TRBV6-6
CASSPGQGEAETQYF
>12|TRBJ2-1|TRBV7-6
CASSYIGTEQFF
>11|TRBJ1-2|TRBV29-1
CSSRVGDGYTF